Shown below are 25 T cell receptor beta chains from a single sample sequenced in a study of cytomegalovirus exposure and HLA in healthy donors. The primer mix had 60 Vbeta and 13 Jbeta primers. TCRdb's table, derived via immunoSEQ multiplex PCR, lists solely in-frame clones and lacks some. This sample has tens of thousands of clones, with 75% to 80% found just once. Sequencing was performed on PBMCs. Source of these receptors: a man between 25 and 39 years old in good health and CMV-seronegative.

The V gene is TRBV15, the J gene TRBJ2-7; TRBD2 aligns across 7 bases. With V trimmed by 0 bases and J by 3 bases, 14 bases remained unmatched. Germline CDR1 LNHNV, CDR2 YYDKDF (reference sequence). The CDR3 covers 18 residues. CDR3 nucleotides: TGTGCCACCAGCAGAGATATTGGGGAGGCGGGAGACCTCTACGAGCAGTACTTC. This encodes CATSRDIGEAGDLYEQYF.

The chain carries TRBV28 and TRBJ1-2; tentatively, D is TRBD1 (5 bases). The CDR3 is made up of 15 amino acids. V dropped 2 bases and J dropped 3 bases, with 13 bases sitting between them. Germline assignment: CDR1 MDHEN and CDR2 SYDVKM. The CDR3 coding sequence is TGTGCCAGCAGTTTAGGAGGGGCGGAATACTATGGCTACACCTTC. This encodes CASSLGGAEYYGYTF.

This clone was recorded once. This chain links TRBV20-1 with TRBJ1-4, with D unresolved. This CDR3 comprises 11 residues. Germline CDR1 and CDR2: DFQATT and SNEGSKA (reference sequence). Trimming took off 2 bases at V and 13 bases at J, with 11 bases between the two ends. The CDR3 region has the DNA TGCAGTGCTAGACTCGGGGTATCACTGTTTTTT. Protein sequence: CSARLGVSLFF.

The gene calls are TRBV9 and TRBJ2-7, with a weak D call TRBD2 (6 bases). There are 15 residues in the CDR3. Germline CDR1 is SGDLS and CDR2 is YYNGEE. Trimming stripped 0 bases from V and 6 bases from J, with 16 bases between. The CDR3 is CASSVDSGVGPEQYF. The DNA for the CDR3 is TGTGCCAGCAGCGTAGATTCGGGGGTGGGCCCCGAGCAGTACTTC. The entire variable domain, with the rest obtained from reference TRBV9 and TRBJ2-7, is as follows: DSGVTQTPKHLITATGQRVTLRCSPRSGDLSVYWYQQSLDQGLQFLIQYYNGEERAKGNILERFSAQQFPDLHSELNLSSLELGDSALYFCASSVDSGVGPEQYFGPGTRLTVT.

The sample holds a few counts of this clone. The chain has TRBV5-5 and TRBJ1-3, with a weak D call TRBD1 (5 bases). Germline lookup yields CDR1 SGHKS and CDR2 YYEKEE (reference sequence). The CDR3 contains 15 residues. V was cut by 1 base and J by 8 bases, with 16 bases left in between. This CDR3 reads CASSLNLGPGDTIYF. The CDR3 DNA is TGTGCCAGCAGCTTGAATTTAGGGCCGGGGGACACCATATATTTT.

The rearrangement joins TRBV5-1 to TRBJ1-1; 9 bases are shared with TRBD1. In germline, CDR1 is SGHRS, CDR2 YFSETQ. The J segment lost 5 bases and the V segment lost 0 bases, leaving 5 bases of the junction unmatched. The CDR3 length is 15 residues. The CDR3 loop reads CASSLGQGVGTEAFF. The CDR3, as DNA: TGCGCCAGCAGCTTGGGACAGGGGGTTGGTACTGAAGCTTTCTTT.

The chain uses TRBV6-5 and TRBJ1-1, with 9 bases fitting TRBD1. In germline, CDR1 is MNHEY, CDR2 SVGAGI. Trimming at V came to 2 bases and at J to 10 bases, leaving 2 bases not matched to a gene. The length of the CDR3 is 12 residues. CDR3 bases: TGTGCCAGCAGTTACCCGGGACAGGGAGCTTTCTTT. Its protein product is CASSYPGQGAFF.

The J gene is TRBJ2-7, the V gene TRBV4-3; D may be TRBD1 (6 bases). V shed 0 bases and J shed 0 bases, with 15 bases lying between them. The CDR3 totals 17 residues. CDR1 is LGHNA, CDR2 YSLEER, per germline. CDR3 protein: CASSQDSDRFSSYEQYF. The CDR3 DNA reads TGCGCCAGCAGCCAAGATAGTGACAGGTTCAGCTCCTACGAGCAGTACTTC.

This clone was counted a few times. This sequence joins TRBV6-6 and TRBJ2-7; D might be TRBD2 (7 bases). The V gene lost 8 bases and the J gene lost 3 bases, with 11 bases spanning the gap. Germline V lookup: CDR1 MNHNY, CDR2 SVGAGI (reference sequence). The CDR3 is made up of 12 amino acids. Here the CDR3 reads CASRGAGYEQYF. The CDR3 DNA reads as TGTGCCAGCCGGGGGGCAGGCTACGAGCAGTACTTC.

The DNA for the CDR3 is TGTGCCAGCAGCCTTAACGGGGAGACCCAGTACTTC. The encoded protein is CASSLNGETQYF. The gene calls are TRBV11-3 and TRBJ2-5, with D hard to call. Germline-derived CDR1 and CDR2 are SGHNT and YENEEA. V was clipped by 5 bases and J by 5 bases, with 9 bases between them. CDR3 size: 12 residues.

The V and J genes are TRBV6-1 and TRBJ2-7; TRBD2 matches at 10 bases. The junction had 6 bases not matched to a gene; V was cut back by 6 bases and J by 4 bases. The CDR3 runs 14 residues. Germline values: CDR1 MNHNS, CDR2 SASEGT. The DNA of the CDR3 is TGTGCCAGCAGCCTTCTAGCGGGAGAGTACGAGCAGTACTTC. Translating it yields CASSLLAGEYEQYF.

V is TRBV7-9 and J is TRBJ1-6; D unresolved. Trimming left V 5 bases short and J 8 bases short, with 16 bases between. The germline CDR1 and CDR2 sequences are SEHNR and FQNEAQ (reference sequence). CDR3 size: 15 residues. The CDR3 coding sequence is TGTGCCAGCAGCCTGGGCCCCCCATCGGATTCACCCCTCCACTTT. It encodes CASSLGPPSDSPLHF.

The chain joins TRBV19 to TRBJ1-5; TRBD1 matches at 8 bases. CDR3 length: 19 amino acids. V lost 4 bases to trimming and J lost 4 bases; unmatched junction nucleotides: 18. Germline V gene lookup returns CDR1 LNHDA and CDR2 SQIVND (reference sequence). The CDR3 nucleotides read TGTGCCAGTAGTACAACCTACCCGCGGACAGGGAATAGAAATCAGCCCCAGCATTTT. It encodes CASSTTYPRTGNRNQPQHF.

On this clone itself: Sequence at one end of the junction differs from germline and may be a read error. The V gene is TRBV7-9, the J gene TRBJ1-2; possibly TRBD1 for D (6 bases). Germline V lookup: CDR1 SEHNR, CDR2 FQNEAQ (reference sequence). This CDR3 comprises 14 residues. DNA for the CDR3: TGTTCCAGCAGCCGACTGACAGGAAACTATGGCTACACCTTC. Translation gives CSSSRLTGNYGYTF.

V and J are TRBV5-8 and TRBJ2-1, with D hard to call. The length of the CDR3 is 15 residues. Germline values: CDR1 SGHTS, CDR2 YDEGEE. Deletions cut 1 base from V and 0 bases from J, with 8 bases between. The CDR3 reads CASSLFSSSYNEQFF. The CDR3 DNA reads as TGTGCCAGCAGCTTGTTCTCTAGCTCCTACAATGAGCAGTTCTTC.

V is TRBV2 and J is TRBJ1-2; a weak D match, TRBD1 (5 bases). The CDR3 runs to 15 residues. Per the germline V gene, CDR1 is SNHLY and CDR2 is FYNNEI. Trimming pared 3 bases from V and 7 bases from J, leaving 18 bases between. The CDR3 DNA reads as TGTGCCAGCAGTGACGTCGGCAGGGCGACTGCTGGCTACACCTTC. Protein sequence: CASSDVGRATAGYTF.

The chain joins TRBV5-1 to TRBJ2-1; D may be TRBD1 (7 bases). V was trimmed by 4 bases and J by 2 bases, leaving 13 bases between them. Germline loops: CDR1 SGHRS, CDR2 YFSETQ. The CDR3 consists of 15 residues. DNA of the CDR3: TGCGCCAGCAGCGGAGGGGGCTCCACCTACAATGAGCAGTTCTTC. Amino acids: CASSGGGSTYNEQFF. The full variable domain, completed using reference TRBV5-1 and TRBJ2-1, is KAGVTQTPRYLIKTRGQQVTLSCSPISGHRSVSWYQQTPGQGLQFLFEYFSETQRNKGNFPGRFSGRQFSNSRSEMNVSTLELGDSALYLCASSGGGSTYNEQFFGPGTRLTVL.

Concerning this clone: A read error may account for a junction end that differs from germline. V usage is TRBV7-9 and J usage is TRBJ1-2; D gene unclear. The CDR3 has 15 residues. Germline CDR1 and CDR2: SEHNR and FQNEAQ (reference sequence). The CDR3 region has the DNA TGTTCCAGCAGCCAAGGGAGAGGGCGGTTCTATGGCTACACCTTC. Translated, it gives CSSSQGRGRFYGYTF.

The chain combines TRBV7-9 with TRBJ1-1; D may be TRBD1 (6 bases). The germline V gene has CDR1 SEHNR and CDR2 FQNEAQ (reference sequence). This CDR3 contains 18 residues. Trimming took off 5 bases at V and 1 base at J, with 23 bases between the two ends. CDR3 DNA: TGTGCCAGCAGCCTTACCTCATTCCGGGACATCAAGAACACTGAAGCTTTCTTT. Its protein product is CASSLTSFRDIKNTEAFF.

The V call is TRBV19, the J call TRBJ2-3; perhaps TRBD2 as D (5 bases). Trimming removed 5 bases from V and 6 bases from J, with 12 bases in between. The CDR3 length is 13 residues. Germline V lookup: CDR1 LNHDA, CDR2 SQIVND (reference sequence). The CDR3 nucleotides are TGTGCCAGTAGTTTTGCGGGTCTTGATACGCAGTATTTT. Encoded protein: CASSFAGLDTQYF.

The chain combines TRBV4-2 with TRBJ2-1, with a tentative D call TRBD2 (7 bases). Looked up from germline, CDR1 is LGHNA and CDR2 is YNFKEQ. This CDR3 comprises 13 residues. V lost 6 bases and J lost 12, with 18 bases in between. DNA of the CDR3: TGTGCCAGCAGTGCGACCGGGGGGCGCGGGCAGTTCTTC. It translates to CASSATGGRGQFF.

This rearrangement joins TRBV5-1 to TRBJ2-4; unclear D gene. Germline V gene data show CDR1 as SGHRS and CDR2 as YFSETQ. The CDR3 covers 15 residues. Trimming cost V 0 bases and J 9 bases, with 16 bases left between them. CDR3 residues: CASSLDLSSRSIQYF. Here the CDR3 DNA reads TGCGCCAGCAGCTTGGATTTGAGCTCTAGATCCATTCAGTACTTC.

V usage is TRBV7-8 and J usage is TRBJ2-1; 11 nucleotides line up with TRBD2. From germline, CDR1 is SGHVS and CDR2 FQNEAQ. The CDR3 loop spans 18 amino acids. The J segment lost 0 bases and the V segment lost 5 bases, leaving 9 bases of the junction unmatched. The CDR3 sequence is CASSPRTSGGSSYNEQFF. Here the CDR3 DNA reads TGTGCCAGCAGCCCAAGAACTAGCGGGGGTAGCTCCTACAATGAGCAGTTCTTC.

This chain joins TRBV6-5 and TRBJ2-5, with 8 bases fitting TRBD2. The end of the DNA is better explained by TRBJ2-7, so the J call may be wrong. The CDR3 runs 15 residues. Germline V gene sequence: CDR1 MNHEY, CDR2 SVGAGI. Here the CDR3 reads CASSYSSGSGYEQYF. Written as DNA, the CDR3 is TGTGCCAGCAGTTACTCGAGCGGGAGTGGTTACGAGCAGTACTTC.

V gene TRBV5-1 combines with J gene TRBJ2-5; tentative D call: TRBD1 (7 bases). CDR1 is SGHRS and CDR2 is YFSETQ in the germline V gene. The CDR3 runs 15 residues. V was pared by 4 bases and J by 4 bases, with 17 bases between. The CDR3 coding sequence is TGCGCCAGCAGCGCCGACAGGGAGGCACGAGAGACCCAGTACTTC. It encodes CASSADREARETQYF.